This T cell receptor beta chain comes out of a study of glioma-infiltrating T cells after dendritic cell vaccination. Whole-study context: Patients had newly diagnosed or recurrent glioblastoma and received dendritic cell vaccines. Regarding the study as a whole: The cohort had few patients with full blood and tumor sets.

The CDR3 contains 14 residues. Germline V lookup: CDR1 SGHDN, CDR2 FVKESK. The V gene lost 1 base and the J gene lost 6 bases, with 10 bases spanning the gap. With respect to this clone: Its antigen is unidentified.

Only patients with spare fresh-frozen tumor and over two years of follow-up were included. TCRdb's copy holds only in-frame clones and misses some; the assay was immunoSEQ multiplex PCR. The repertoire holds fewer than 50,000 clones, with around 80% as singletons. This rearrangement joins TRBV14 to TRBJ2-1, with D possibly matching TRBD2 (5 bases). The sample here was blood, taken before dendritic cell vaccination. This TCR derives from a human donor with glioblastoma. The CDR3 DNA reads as TGTGCCAGCAGCCAAGTGGACGCGGGCAATGAGCAGTTCTTC. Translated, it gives CASSQVDAGNEQFF.